Below are 32 T cell receptor beta chains sequenced from a single sample in a study of shared T cell receptors in the human thymus. Only in-frame clones appear in the TCRdb table, and some are missing; sequencing was by immunoSEQ multiplex PCR. There are 700,000 to 750,000 clones in the sample; approximately 85% occur only once, and 0.008% to 0.011% lies in the top ten. These data also featured in a second study, about human thymus T cells.

Sequenced sample: thymocytes. Receptors originate from a girl in the first two years of life with a congenital heart defect.

This chain connects TRBV25-1 to TRBJ2-7, with 9 bases fitting TRBD2. The J call may be wrong; the DNA end is better matched by TRBJ2-1. CDR1 MGHDK and CDR2 SYGVNS come from the germline V gene. The CDR3 has 18 residues. The CDR3 protein is CASSEAPLSGGVYNEQFF. CDR3 DNA: TGTGCCAGCAGTGAAGCCCCACTTAGCGGGGGTGTATACAATGAGCAGTTCTTC.

The chain carries TRBV6-1 and TRBJ2-3; the D is unclear. V was cut by 0 bases and J by 2 bases, with 27 bases left in between. This CDR3 is built from 21 residues. The germline V gene encodes CDR1 MNHNS and CDR2 SASEGT. CDR3 nucleotides: TGTGCCAGCAGTGAAGCTAGAGGATGGCAGACCCTCCGCTATAACACAGATACGCAGTATTTT. Amino acids: CASSEARGWQTLRYNTDTQYF.

The rearrangement joins TRBV25-1 to TRBJ1-2; possible D gene TRBD1, 6 bases. CDR3 length: 17 amino acids. The V and J ends lost 1 base and 4 bases respectively, with 19 bases between them. The germline gives CDR1 MGHDK, CDR2 SYGVNS. Here the CDR3 DNA reads TGTGCCAGCAGTGAATGGGGCAGGGGAATCGGATTCTATGGCTACACCTTC. Protein: CASSEWGRGIGFYGYTF.

This clone was detected only a few times. The chain couples TRBV5-1 to TRBJ1-1; perhaps TRBD1 as D (6 bases). With 3 bases removed from V and 6 bases from J, the gap between germline ends came to 12 bases. The CDR3 contains 13 residues. Germline-derived CDR1 and CDR2 are SGHRS and YFSETQ. CDR3 DNA sequence: TGCGCCAGCAGCTCACACAGGGTCCCTGAAGCTTTCTTT. Protein sequence: CASSSHRVPEAFF.

This clone has more than one count but fewer than ten. V is TRBV5-6 and J is TRBJ2-5, with TRBD2 identical over 8 bases. This CDR3 is built from 17 residues. The germline V gene encodes CDR1 SGHDT and CDR2 YYEEEE. The J segment lost 4 bases and the V segment lost 0 bases, leaving 11 bases of the junction unmatched. CDR3 nucleotide sequence: TGTGCCAGCAGCTTGGGGGCCGGGGGACTAGTAGGAGAGACCCAGTACTTC. Its protein is CASSLGAGGLVGETQYF.

This rearrangement joins TRBV5-6 to TRBJ2-2; 8 nucleotides match TRBD1. This CDR3 is built from 18 residues. V gave up 4 bases and J gave up 0 bases; unmatched junction bases: 11. Germline values: CDR1 SGHDT, CDR2 YYEEEE. In DNA, the CDR3 is TGTGCCAGCAGCCTCTCTGGAGGGGGACAGGCGAACACCGGGGAGCTGTTTTTT. Protein product: CASSLSGGGQANTGELFF.

This clone was seen a handful of times. The chain is built from TRBV10-3 and TRBJ2-1, with 10 bases lining up with TRBD2. The CDR3 has 16 residues. Germline CDR1 reads ENHRY; CDR2 reads SYGVKD. J was trimmed by 6 bases and V by 0 bases; bases with no gene match: 5. In nucleotides, the CDR3 is TGTGCCATCAGTGAGTCCGGGACTAGCGTCGGCAATGAGCAGTTCTTC. Translating gives CAISESGTSVGNEQFF.

The chain combines TRBV7-2 with TRBJ2-2, with D possibly matching TRBD1 (6 bases). V lost 5 bases, J lost 1 base, and 17 bases lay in between. The CDR3 covers 17 residues. Germline V lookup: CDR1 SGHTA, CDR2 FQGNSA. The DNA for the CDR3 is TGTGCCAGCAGCCCGCCCTTCAGGGGACAGAACACCGGGGAGCTGTTTTTT. As protein: CASSPPFRGQNTGELFF.

V is TRBV11-3 and J is TRBJ2-3, with 9 bases that match TRBD1. Trimming removed 2 bases from V and 5 bases from J; junction bases left unmatched: 14. Germline CDR1 is SGHNT and CDR2 is YENEEA. The CDR3 contains 18 residues. The CDR3 DNA sequence: TGTGCCAGCAGCTTAAAGCGTAAGGGACAGGGAGGGGGAGATACGCAGTATTTT. Translation gives CASSLKRKGQGGGDTQYF.

V gene TRBV5-1 combines with J gene TRBJ2-3; 9 nucleotides align to TRBD2. The germline gives CDR1 SGHRS, CDR2 YFSETQ. The V segment lost 0 bases and the J segment 5 bases; nucleotides outside the gene matches: 7. This CDR3 contains 16 residues. In nucleotides, the CDR3 is TGCGCCAGCAGCTTGGGTGCGGGGGGGCCGGTAGATACGCAGTATTTT. Its translation is CASSLGAGGPVDTQYF. Together with reference TRBV5-1 and TRBJ2-3, the CDR3 gives the full variable domain: KAGVTQTPRYLIKTRGQQVTLSCSPISGHRSVSWYQQTPGQGLQFLFEYFSETQRNKGNFPGRFSGRQFSNSRSEMNVSTLELGDSALYLCASSLGAGGPVDTQYFGPGTRLTVL.

This chain uses TRBV4-1 with TRBJ1-4, with 7 bases that match TRBD1. Germline CDR1 is MGHRA and CDR2 is YSYEKL. The J segment lost 8 bases and the V segment lost 4 bases, leaving 7 bases of the junction unmatched. CDR3 length equals 14 residues. CDR3 region: CASSLRQGREKLFF. The CDR3 bases are TGCGCCAGCAGCCTCCGACAGGGACGCGAAAAACTGTTTTTT.

The CDR3 DNA sequence: TGTGCCAGCAGGGGACCCGGGACAGCTGTAAATGAGCAGTTCTTC. Its protein product is CASRGPGTAVNEQFF. The chain employs TRBV6-1 and TRBJ2-1, with 7 bases fitting TRBD1. CDR3 length: 15 amino acids. CDR1 is MNHNS and CDR2 is SASEGT in the germline V gene. Unmatched junction bases numbered 12, after V lost 6 bases and J lost 7 bases.

This chain links TRBV4-1 with TRBJ1-6; D is possibly TRBD1 (5 bases). Germline CDR1 reads MGHRA; CDR2 reads YSYEKL. The CDR3 has 15 residues. The ends were cut back, 2 bases at V and 4 bases at J, with 9 bases in the middle. The CDR3 DNA follows: TGCGCCAGCAGCCAACGGACACGGTATAATTCACCCCTCCACTTT. Its protein product is CASSQRTRYNSPLHF.

The V call is TRBV7-9, the J call TRBJ1-1; TRBD1 is a possible D gene (6 bases). Germline V gives CDR1 SEHNR, CDR2 FQNEAQ (reference sequence). This CDR3 contains 13 residues. V shed 7 bases and J shed 1 base, with 10 bases lying between them. The CDR3 spells CASTLTGNTEAFF. The CDR3 nucleotides read TGTGCCAGCACCCTGACAGGGAACACTGAAGCTTTCTTT.

The rearrangement joins TRBV4-1 to TRBJ1-5; 11 nucleotides agree with TRBD1. J was trimmed by 1 base and V by 6 bases; bases with no gene match: 14. Per the germline V gene, CDR1 is MGHRA and CDR2 is YSYEKL. This CDR3 has 19 amino acids. The CDR3 spells CASSRRTGTGGFSNQPQHF. CDR3 nucleotides: TGCGCCAGCAGTCGGAGAACCGGGACAGGGGGTTTCAGCAATCAGCCCCAGCATTTT.

The rearrangement joins TRBV5-4 to TRBJ2-1, with 7 bases that match TRBD2. The CDR3 totals 19 residues. V lost 4 bases and J lost 0; bases outside the gene matches: 16. Germline CDR1 is SGHNT and CDR2 is YYREEE (reference sequence). The CDR3 region has the DNA TGTGCCAGCAGCCGAACGGAGTTCCAAGCGGGGCCCTCCTACAATGAGCAGTTCTTC. Protein sequence: CASSRTEFQAGPSYNEQFF.

The CDR3 DNA reads TGCGCCAGCAGCCTATTACCCCGACAGGCTTATTCGGCGTCACCCCTCCACTTT. Residues: CASSLLPRQAYSASPLHF. The V call is TRBV5-1, the J call TRBJ1-6, with a tentative D call TRBD1 (6 bases). Germline CDR1 SGHRS, CDR2 YFSETQ. The CDR3 runs 18 residues. Deletions cut 4 bases from V and 10 bases from J, with 27 bases between.

The chain uses TRBV19 and TRBJ1-1, with D possibly matching TRBD1 (6 bases). CDR3 length equals 13 residues. Per the germline V gene, CDR1 is LNHDA and CDR2 is SQIVND (reference sequence). Deletions cut 3 bases from V and 7 bases from J, with 12 bases between. This CDR3 reads CASSMAGQLEAFF. CDR3 DNA: TGTGCCAGTAGTATGGCAGGACAGCTTGAAGCTTTCTTT.

The genes are TRBV6-1 and TRBJ1-1; 7 positions match TRBD1. Looked up from germline, CDR1 is MNHNS and CDR2 is SASEGT. This CDR3 comprises 15 residues. Trimming cost V 5 bases and J 3 bases; bases outside gene matches: 9. The CDR3 loop is CASSLRDRPDTEAFF. The CDR3 nucleotides read TGTGCCAGCAGTTTACGGGACAGACCCGACACTGAAGCTTTCTTT.

V usage is TRBV14 and J usage is TRBJ2-3; 9 bases are a match to TRBD1. The V and J ends lost 0 bases and 3 bases, in that order; junction bases with no gene match: 10. Germline CDR1 and CDR2: SGHDN and FVKESK. The CDR3 sequence is 18 residues long. CDR3 in amino acids: CASSQETYRGQCTDTQYF. For the CDR3, the DNA is TGTGCCAGCAGCCAAGAGACGTACAGGGGGCAATGTACAGATACGCAGTATTTT.

Details on this clone: A junction end diverges from the germline sequence, so it may reflect a read error. This chain uses TRBV7-6 with TRBJ2-7; weak D call: TRBD2 (5 bases). Germline loops: CDR1 SGHVS, CDR2 FNYEAQ. The CDR3 runs 19 residues. This chain's CDR3 is CANSLALADPDYTTYEQYF. The CDR3 bases are TGTGCCAACAGCTTAGCTCTGGCAGACCCTGACTACACCACCTACGAGCAGTACTTC.

This clone was counted only a few times. The chain couples TRBV9 to TRBJ1-2; possibly TRBD1 for D (6 bases). The CDR3 runs to 17 residues. V was pared by 0 bases and J by 8 bases, with 23 bases between. The V gene's germline CDR1 is SGDLS and CDR2 YYNGEE. The CDR3 DNA reads as TGTGCCAGCAGCGTAGAGGGGGGAATGGGGGGGCGCAAGGGCTACACCTTC. Encoded protein: CASSVEGGMGGRKGYTF.

For the CDR3, the DNA is TGTGCCAGCAGTCTAAATAGCGGGGGGGCCAAAGATACGCAGTATTTT. Amino acids: CASSLNSGGAKDTQYF. The chain is built from TRBV27 and TRBJ2-3; 11 nucleotides match TRBD2. Germline CDR1 reads MNHEY; CDR2 reads SMNVEV (reference sequence). The J segment lost 5 bases and the V segment lost 5 bases, leaving 9 bases of the junction unmatched. The CDR3 runs to 16 residues.

The gene calls are TRBV9 and TRBJ1-1; 8 nucleotides match TRBD1. The CDR3 has 13 amino acids. The V and J ends lost 4 bases and 3 bases, in that order; junction bases with no gene match: 2. Germline CDR1 SGDLS, CDR2 YYNGEE. The CDR3 region has the DNA TGTGCCAGCAGCATGACAGGGGACACTGAAGCTTTCTTT. It yields the protein CASSMTGDTEAFF.

This clone was detected a few times. The chain is built from TRBV13 and TRBJ1-3, with a tentative D call TRBD1 (6 bases). The V gene's germline CDR1 is PRHDT and CDR2 FYEKMQ (reference sequence). The CDR3 spans 18 residues. V was clipped by 1 base and J by 4 bases, with 20 bases between them. Here the CDR3 DNA reads TGTGCCAGCAGCTTAGATGGGGGCTCGGTACTGGGGGGAAACACCATATATTTT. Translation gives CASSLDGGSVLGGNTIYF.

Remarks on this clone: The conserved final phenylalanine or tryptophan is absent from the CDR3, which likely points to a read error. The limits of the CDR3 on the DNA are not certain, so only TCRdb's listed CDR3 is given. The V and J genes are TRBV7-2 and TRBJ1-2. The CDR3 is 10 amino acids in total, end residues counted. CDR1 and CDR2 from the germline V gene are SGHTA and FQGNSA. The CDR3 protein is CASSSYPPSL.

The V and J genes are TRBV30 and TRBJ1-1; unclear D gene. This CDR3 is 14 amino acids long. Germline CDR1 reads GTSNPN; CDR2 reads SVGIG (reference sequence). V was shortened by 2 bases and J by 3 bases, with 13 bases between the two germline ends. CDR3: CAWSPRTGHTEAFF. As DNA, the CDR3 is TGTGCCTGGAGTCCTAGGACTGGTCACACTGAAGCTTTCTTT.

This clone was observed once. The chain combines TRBV2 with TRBJ1-4; D is uncertain. The CDR3 covers 18 residues. V dropped 7 bases and J dropped 0 bases, with 21 bases sitting between them. In germline, CDR1 is SNHLY, CDR2 FYNNEI. The CDR3, as DNA: TGTGCCAGCATCCCGAAAGTTGAGGCATACTCAACTAATGAAAAACTGTTTTTT. Translating gives CASIPKVEAYSTNEKLFF.

The rearrangement joins TRBV5-5 to TRBJ1-2; D not resolved. Germline V CDR1 and CDR2: SGHKS, YYEKEE (reference sequence). The ends were cut back, 3 bases at V and 4 bases at J, with 4 bases in the middle. CDR3 size: 11 residues. The CDR3 nucleotides are TGTGCCAGCAGCTCACTCTATGGCTACACCTTC. Residues: CASSSLYGYTF.

The chain couples TRBV6-4 to TRBJ2-2, with D tentatively TRBD2 (7 bases). The CDR3 is 20 residues long. V was shortened by 5 bases and J by 0 bases, with 25 bases between the two germline ends. CDR1 MRHNA and CDR2 SNTAGT come from the germline V gene. The CDR3 spells CASSPGGRVTLYANTGELFF. DNA of the CDR3: TGTGCCAGCAGTCCGGGGGGCAGGGTGACCCTTTACGCGAACACCGGGGAGCTGTTTTTT.

This clone occurred once. The gene calls are TRBV27 and TRBJ2-7; TRBD1 matches 12 bases. The germline V gene encodes CDR1 MNHEY and CDR2 SMNVEV (reference sequence). The V gene end was trimmed by 1 base and the J gene end by 3 bases; junction bases not matched to a gene: 4. CDR3 length equals 16 residues. CDR3 amino acids: CASSLYGTGGFYEQYF. The CDR3 DNA sequence: TGTGCCAGCAGTTTATATGGGACAGGGGGCTTCTACGAGCAGTACTTC.

The chain has TRBV4-1 and TRBJ1-2; 11 bases line up with TRBD1. V shed 0 bases, J shed 0 bases, and the junction held 15 bases outside the gene matches. Germline CDR1 is MGHRA and CDR2 is YSYEKL. CDR3 length: 21 amino acids. DNA of the CDR3: TGCGCCAGCAGCCAAGATTGGAGATTGGGACAGGGGGTCGCCGCTAACTATGGCTACACCTTC. Translated: CASSQDWRLGQGVAANYGYTF.